This T cell receptor (beta chain) was documented in a study of stem cell transplantation in POMP-related autoinflammatory disease. Overall study results and limits: In PRAID patients, the number of distinct TRB V-J gene pairings was restricted.

Worth noting for this clone: Its antigen is not known.

PRAID combined immunodeficiency and autoinflammation. Clones were read by immunoSEQ multiplex PCR, and TCRdb kept only the in-frame ones, dropping some. The sample includes tens of thousands of clones, 82% of them seen just once. This CDR3 is built from 14 residues. The V end was cut by 1 base, the J end by 7 bases, with 13 bases between. CDR1 is LGHNT and CDR2 is FRNRAP in the germline V gene. The sample consisted of CD4+ T cells from PBMCs, taken before stem cell transplantation. This TCR was recovered from a human donor with POMP-related autoinflammation and immune dysregulation (PRAID). V and J are TRBV12-5 and TRBJ1-2; no firm D call. DNA for the CDR3: TGTGCTAGTGGTTTGGCGGCGGGGAGGAGTGGCTACACCTTC. This encodes CASGLAAGRSGYTF. Looking up the rest from reference TRBV12-5 and TRBJ1-2 gives the full variable domain: DARVTQTPRHKVTEMGQEVTMRCQPILGHNTVFWYRQTMMQGLELLAYFRNRAPLDDSGMPKDRFSAEMPDATLATLKIQPSEPRDSAVYFCASGLAAGRSGYTFGSGTRLTVV.